This T cell receptor (beta chain) was profiled in a study of lymphopenia after photon versus proton radiotherapy. About this clone itself: Its antigen is not known.

Study results and limitations: Authors raise, but do not show, better survival with proton therapy. After lymphocyte nadir, photon-treated repertoires showed oligoclonal expansion, especially CD8+ Temra. Post-nadir TCR diversity decline inversely tracked overall survival among those who died.

Using immunoSEQ multiplex PCR, the repertoire was profiled, and TCRdb retains in-frame clones only, with some absent. Here the sample spans tens of thousands of clones, around 82% being singletons. CDR3 length equals 12 residues. Trimming shortened V by 3 bases and J by 6 bases, and 9 bases separated the two germline ends. Germline assignment: CDR1 LNHDA and CDR2 SQIVND (reference sequence). This sample comprised peripheral blood, obtained from a patient treated with photon-based radiotherapy. The source of this sequence is a man between 45 and 60 years old with gastric cancer. The rearrangement uses TRBV19 and TRBJ2-7; no clear D gene. The CDR3 is CASSIWGREQYF. DNA for the CDR3: TGTGCCAGTAGTATCTGGGGTCGCGAGCAGTACTTC.